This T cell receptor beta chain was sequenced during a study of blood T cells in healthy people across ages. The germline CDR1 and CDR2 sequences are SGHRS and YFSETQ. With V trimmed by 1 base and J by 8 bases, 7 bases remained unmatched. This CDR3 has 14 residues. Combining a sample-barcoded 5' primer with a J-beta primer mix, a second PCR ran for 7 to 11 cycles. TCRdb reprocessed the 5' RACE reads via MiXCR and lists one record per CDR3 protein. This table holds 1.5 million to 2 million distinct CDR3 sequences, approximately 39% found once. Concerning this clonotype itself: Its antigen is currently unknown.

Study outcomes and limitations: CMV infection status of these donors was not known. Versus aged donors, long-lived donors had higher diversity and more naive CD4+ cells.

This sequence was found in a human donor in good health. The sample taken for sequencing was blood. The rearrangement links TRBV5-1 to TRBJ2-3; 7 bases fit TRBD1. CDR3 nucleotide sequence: TGCGCCAGCAGCTTGAGTTCTTCAGGGGGTACGCAGTATTTT. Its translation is CASSLSSSGGTQYF.